These 20 T cell receptor beta chains were all obtained from the same sample, sequenced in a study of blood T cell repertoires in COVID-19. Assay used: immunoSEQ multiplex PCR; TCRdb lists only in-frame clones, some missing. This sample yields approximately 150,000 clones, of which roughly nine tenths are seen a single time; over 4% belongs to the top ten. The specimen sequenced was PBMCs or T cells enriched from blood (not recorded which). These receptors were taken from a woman between 40 and 55 years old who had been exposed to COVID-19.

This clone has only one observation. V and J are TRBV10-3 and TRBJ2-7; tentative D call: TRBD1 (6 bases). The V end was cut by 0 bases, the J end by 0 bases, with 12 bases between. This CDR3 has 16 residues. The V gene's germline CDR1 is ENHRY and CDR2 SYGVKD. CDR3 protein: CAISESGRGSSYEQYF. In DNA, the CDR3 is TGTGCCATCAGTGAGTCAGGAAGGGGGAGCTCCTACGAGCAGTACTTC.

V is TRBV7-9 and J is TRBJ2-2; perhaps TRBD1 as D (6 bases). CDR3 length: 15 residues. Trimming removed 2 bases at V and 1 base at J, with 8 bases between. The germline V gene has CDR1 SEHNR and CDR2 FQNEAQ (reference sequence). The CDR3 is CASSLLTGNTGELFF. The CDR3 DNA reads as TGTGCCAGCAGCTTATTGACAGGGAACACCGGGGAGCTGTTTTTT. The full variable domain, in which reference TRBV7-9 and TRBJ2-2 provide the parts outside the CDR3, is DTGVSQNPRHKITKRGQNVTFRCDPISEHNRLYWYRQTLGQGPEFLTYFQNEAQLEKSRLLSDRFSAERPKGSFSTLEIQRTEQGDSAMYLCASSLLTGNTGELFFGEGSRLTVL.

This clone came up once. The rearrangement joins TRBV4-1 to TRBJ1-4; D gene unclear. Trimming took 8 bases from V and 6 from J, leaving 13 bases between them. CDR1 is MGHRA, CDR2 YSYEKL, per germline. The CDR3 is made up of 13 amino acids. CDR3 loop: CASSVRFYEKLFF. The CDR3 DNA sequence: TGCGCCAGCTCCGTCAGGTTTTATGAAAAACTGTTTTTT.

The DNA of the CDR3 is TGTGCCAGCTCACGGATTTCAGGGATTACTGGAAACACCATATATTTT. Translating it yields CASSRISGITGNTIYF. The genes are TRBV18 and TRBJ1-3, with D possibly TRBD1 on 5 matching bases. CDR1 is KGHSH and CDR2 is LQKENI in the germline V gene. The CDR3 runs 16 residues. Trimming cost V 4 bases and J 2 bases, with 15 bases left between them.

The chain carries TRBV5-1 and TRBJ2-7; 9 nucleotides align to TRBD1. Germline V gene lookup returns CDR1 SGHRS and CDR2 YFSETQ. Trimming at V came to 1 base and at J to 5 bases, leaving 7 bases not matched to a gene. CDR3 length: 15 residues. CDR3 bases: TGCGCCAGCAGCTTGAGGACAGGGGTTGCTGACGAGCAGTACTTC. This sequence encodes CASSLRTGVADEQYF.

This chain uses TRBV6-2 or TRBV6-3 with TRBJ1-1, with TRBD1 identical over 10 bases. The CDR3 runs 15 residues. The V gene's germline CDR1 is MNHEY and CDR2 SVGEGT. The trim removed 5 bases at V and 8 bases at J, leaving 11 bases unmatched. For the CDR3, the DNA is TGTGCCAGCAGTCCAGCCGGGACAGGGGAATTCGAAGCTTTCTTT. Protein sequence: CASSPAGTGEFEAFF.

The chain joins TRBV7-2 to TRBJ1-3; TRBD1 aligns across 9 bases. The V and J ends lost 6 bases and 0 bases, in that order; junction bases with no gene match: 9. The CDR3 extends over 17 amino acids. CDR1 is SGHTA, CDR2 FQGNSA, per germline. In DNA form, the CDR3 reads TGTGCCAGCAGTCCACCGGGACAGGGTTACTCTGGAAACACCATATATTTT. Encoded protein: CASSPPGQGYSGNTIYF. Based on the CDR3 plus reference TRBV7-2 and TRBJ1-3, the full variable domain is GAGVSQSPSNKVTEKGKDVELRCDPISGHTALYWYRQSLGQGLEFLIYFQGNSAPDKSGLPSDRFSAERTGGSVSTLTIQRTQQEDSAVYLCASSPPGQGYSGNTIYFGEGSWLTVV.

The rearrangement joins TRBV5-1 to TRBJ1-1; D possibly corresponds to TRBD1 (6 bases). Deletions cut 4 bases from V and 5 bases from J, with 9 bases between. CDR3 length: 12 residues. Germline CDR1 is SGHRS and CDR2 is YFSETQ. The CDR3 reads CASSDTGTEAFF. CDR3 in DNA: TGCGCCAGCAGCGACACAGGGACTGAAGCTTTCTTT. Complete variable domain (other parts from reference TRBV5-1 and TRBJ1-1): KAGVTQTPRYLIKTRGQQVTLSCSPISGHRSVSWYQQTPGQGLQFLFEYFSETQRNKGNFPGRFSGRQFSNSRSEMNVSTLELGDSALYLCASSDTGTEAFFGQGTRLTVV.

This sequence joins TRBV7-2 and TRBJ1-5, with a tentative D call TRBD1 (5 bases). V was cut by 0 bases and J by 0 bases, with 12 bases left in between. CDR1 is SGHTA, CDR2 FQGNSA, per germline. This CDR3 region has 17 residues. The CDR3 bases are TGTGCCAGCAGCTTAGCGGGCGGCGGGGGTAGCAATCAGCCCCAGCATTTT. This gives the protein CASSLAGGGGSNQPQHF.

About this clone itself: One end of the junction fails to match germline, which may point to a read error. The rearrangement uses TRBV7-3 and TRBJ2-1, with TRBD1 identical over 8 bases. This CDR3 spans 18 amino acids. Germline V gene lookup returns CDR1 SGHTA and CDR2 FQGTGA. The CDR3 region has the DNA TGTGCCAGCAGCCTAACGCCGACAGGGGAGAGCTCCTACAATGAGCAGTTCTTC. Encoded protein: CASSLTPTGESSYNEQFF.

The J gene is TRBJ2-1, the V gene TRBV5-4; 8 nucleotides agree with TRBD2. With V trimmed by 0 bases and J by 7 bases, 6 bases remained unmatched. In germline, CDR1 is SGHNT, CDR2 YYREEE (reference sequence). CDR3 length: 15 amino acids. The CDR3 DNA reads TGTGCCAGCAGCTTGGACAGCGGGGGAGGGAATGAGCAGTTCTTC. It codes for CASSLDSGGGNEQFF.

The sample holds one count of this clone. CDR3 protein: CASSRQGNEQFF. The CDR3 region has the DNA TGTGCCAGCAGCAGACAGGGGAATGAGCAGTTCTTC. The chain combines TRBV9 with TRBJ2-1; 8 nucleotides match TRBD1. Trimming at V came to 4 bases and at J to 7 bases, leaving 1 base not matched to a gene. Germline-derived CDR1 and CDR2 are SGDLS and YYNGEE. This CDR3 region has 12 residues.

V is TRBV6-5 and J is TRBJ2-3; 9 positions match TRBD2. Germline lookup yields CDR1 MNHEY and CDR2 SVGAGI. The CDR3 has 15 amino acids. Trimming removed 6 bases from V and 4 bases from J; junction bases left unmatched: 8. The CDR3 sequence: CASSAGLANPDTQYF. The DNA of the CDR3 is TGTGCCAGCAGCGCTGGACTAGCGAACCCAGATACGCAGTATTTT.

This clone is a singleton in its sample. The genes are TRBV4-2 and TRBJ1-1; possible D gene TRBD1, 5 bases. The V and J ends lost 0 bases and 8 bases respectively, with 16 bases between them. The CDR3 sequence is 15 residues long. Germline V gene sequence: CDR1 LGHNA, CDR2 YNFKEQ. Here the CDR3 DNA reads TGTGCCAGCAGCCAAGACGTGACAGCAAGCCGCGAAGCTTTCTTT. Its protein product is CASSQDVTASREAFF.

V is TRBV6-5 and J is TRBJ1-1; a weak D match, TRBD1 (6 bases). The CDR3 sequence is 13 residues long. Germline CDR1 and CDR2: MNHEY and SVGAGI. The V and J ends lost 5 bases and 5 bases respectively, with 12 bases between them. Here the CDR3 reads CASSRIRGTEAFF. In nucleotides, the CDR3 is TGTGCCAGCAGTAGAATCAGGGGAACTGAAGCTTTCTTT.

This clone occurred a few times. The chain employs TRBV5-1 and TRBJ2-7, with TRBD2 matching over 16 bases. The CDR3 spans 16 residues. V lost 4 bases to trimming and J lost 7 bases; unmatched junction nucleotides: 8. The germline gives CDR1 SGHRS, CDR2 YFSETQ. The CDR3, as DNA: TGCGCCAGCAGCCGGGGACTAGCGGGAGGGCCGAGGGAGCAGTACTTC. Translating it yields CASSRGLAGGPREQYF.

This clone was picked up one time. V is TRBV5-1 and J is TRBJ1-2, with D tentatively TRBD1 (5 bases). The germline gives CDR1 SGHRS, CDR2 YFSETQ. V was shortened by 3 bases and J by 9 bases, with 15 bases between the two germline ends. The CDR3 is made up of 13 amino acids. CDR3 sequence: CASSSGTQWSYTF. DNA of the CDR3: TGCGCCAGCAGCTCGGGGACTCAATGGAGCTACACCTTC.

The chain carries TRBV25-1 and TRBJ2-2; tentative D call: TRBD1 (6 bases). Trimming took off 3 bases at V and 2 bases at J, with 13 bases between the two ends. The CDR3 is made up of 16 amino acids. Germline V gene data show CDR1 as MGHDK and CDR2 as SYGVNS. CDR3 in amino acids: CASSDPGQLNTGELFF. For the CDR3, the DNA is TGTGCCAGCAGTGACCCAGGACAGTTAAACACCGGGGAGCTGTTTTTT.

This sequence joins TRBV9 and TRBJ1-2; possibly TRBD1 for D (6 bases). There are 16 residues in the CDR3. V was clipped by 4 bases and J by 4 bases, with 20 bases between them. Germline CDR1 and CDR2: SGDLS and YYNGEE. The CDR3 loop is CASSSRGGAGSYGYTF. As DNA, the CDR3 is TGTGCCAGCAGCTCCCGAGGGGGGGCGGGAAGCTATGGCTACACCTTC.

The J gene is TRBJ2-7, the V gene TRBV11-3; D call uncertain. The germline V gene encodes CDR1 SGHNT and CDR2 YENEEA. Trimming cost V 2 bases and J 4 bases, with 6 bases left between them. The CDR3 totals 12 residues. In DNA form, the CDR3 reads TGTGCCAGCAGCTTATATATATACGAGCAGTACTTC. It is translated as CASSLYIYEQYF.